Presented here are 21 T cell receptor beta chains from one specimen sequenced in a study of cytomegalovirus exposure and HLA in healthy donors. The PCR contained 60 Vbeta and 13 Jbeta primers. Sequenced by immunoSEQ multiplex PCR; TCRdb stores in-frame clones only, minus some. This sample's table reports 100,000 to 150,000 clones. Sequencing used PBMCs. Source of these receptors: a man aged 35 to 55 in good health and CMV-seronegative.

The chain carries TRBV7-3 and TRBJ2-5; 7 bases match TRBD1. V shed 5 bases and J 5 bases; nucleotides not matched to a gene: 5. This CDR3 has 13 amino acids. The germline gives CDR1 SGHTA, CDR2 FQGTGA. CDR3 region: CASSRGGSETQYF. The CDR3 coding sequence is TGTGCCAGCAGCAGAGGGGGCAGTGAGACCCAGTACTTC. The variable domain in full, with the rest retrieved from reference TRBV7-3 and TRBJ2-5, is GAGVSQTPSNKVTEKGKYVELRCDPISGHTALYWYRQSLGQGPEFLIYFQGTGAADDSGLPNDRFFAVRPEGSVSTLKIQRTERGDSAVYLCASSRGGSETQYFGPGTRLLVL.

This chain joins TRBV7-2 and TRBJ1-2; 10 bases match TRBD1. Germline lookup yields CDR1 SGHTA and CDR2 FQGNSA. V dropped 5 bases and J dropped 0; count of bases not matched to a gene: 3. The CDR3 length is 15 residues. The CDR3 DNA follows: TGTGCCAGCAGCCTGGACAGGGGGTCTAACTATGGCTACACCTTC. Amino acids: CASSLDRGSNYGYTF.

V usage is TRBV19 and J usage is TRBJ1-2; D is perhaps TRBD1 (5 bases). The germline V gene has CDR1 LNHDA and CDR2 SQIVND (reference sequence). This CDR3 spans 11 amino acids. V was trimmed by 10 bases and J by 4 bases, leaving 10 bases between them. CDR3 DNA: TGTGCCAACTCCGACAGCTATGGCTACACCTTC. Translated, it gives CANSDSYGYTF.

The chain carries TRBV11-3 and TRBJ2-3, with D tentatively TRBD1 (6 bases). Trimming pared 5 bases from V and 2 bases from J, leaving 14 bases between. Germline assignment: CDR1 SGHNT and CDR2 YENEEA. This CDR3 is built from 15 residues. The CDR3 sequence: CASSPRKGDTDTQYF. The DNA of the CDR3 is TGTGCCAGCAGCCCACGGAAGGGGGACACAGATACGCAGTATTTT.

The chain recombines TRBV5-4 with TRBJ1-5; D not resolved. Deletions cut 2 bases from V and 5 bases from J, with 8 bases between. The CDR3 runs 13 residues. Per the germline V gene, CDR1 is SGHNT and CDR2 is YYREEE (reference sequence). The CDR3 DNA reads TGTGCCAGCAGCTTAAACACAGATCAGCCCCAGCATTTT. This codes for CASSLNTDQPQHF.

The V and J genes are TRBV5-1 and TRBJ2-7; possible D gene TRBD2, 6 bases. The CDR3 extends over 14 amino acids. Germline V gene data show CDR1 as SGHRS and CDR2 as YFSETQ. Trimming shortened V by 0 bases and J by 2 bases, and 9 bases separated the two germline ends. In DNA form, the CDR3 reads TGCGCCAGCAGCTTGGTCGGCGGGACCTACGAGCAGTACTTC. The encoded protein is CASSLVGGTYEQYF.

This rearrangement joins TRBV19 to TRBJ2-7; a possible D gene is TRBD2 (6 bases). The germline V and J ends were trimmed by 5 bases and 2 bases, with 13 bases remaining between them. Germline V lookup: CDR1 LNHDA, CDR2 SQIVND (reference sequence). This CDR3 comprises 14 residues. DNA for the CDR3: TGTGCCAGTAGTTCCCAAGCGGGTCCCTACGAGCAGTACTTC. Amino acid sequence: CASSSQAGPYEQYF. The whole variable domain, remainder taken from reference TRBV19 and TRBJ2-7, is DGGITQSPKYLFRKEGQNVTLSCEQNLNHDAMYWYRQDPGQGLRLIYYSQIVNDFQKGDIAEGYSVSREKKESFPLTVTSAQKNPTAFYLCASSSQAGPYEQYFGPGTRLTVT.

This chain links TRBV11-3 with TRBJ2-7; the match to TRBD2 covers 7 bases. V lost 3 bases to trimming and J lost 7 bases; unmatched junction nucleotides: 6. CDR3 size: 13 residues. Germline loops: CDR1 SGHNT, CDR2 YENEEA. The CDR3 DNA reads TGTGCCAGCAGCTTCACTAGCGTCGGTGAGCAGTACTTC. Translated, it gives CASSFTSVGEQYF.

This chain joins TRBV4-2 and TRBJ2-5, with 8 bases identical to TRBD2. The CDR3 runs to 15 residues. V gave up 6 bases and J gave up 0 bases; unmatched junction bases: 6. In germline, CDR1 is LGHNA, CDR2 YNFKEQ. CDR3 residues: CASRPLSGDQETQYF. In DNA form, the CDR3 reads TGTGCCAGCAGACCTCTTAGCGGGGACCAAGAGACCCAGTACTTC.

V and J are TRBV11-2 and TRBJ1-1; 10 bases match TRBD1. J was trimmed by 5 bases and V by 1 base; bases with no gene match: 4. Germline assignment: CDR1 SGHAT and CDR2 FQNNGV. The CDR3 runs to 15 residues. CDR3 sequence reads: CASSLGQGARTEAFF. The CDR3 DNA reads as TGTGCCAGCAGCTTAGGACAGGGGGCAAGAACTGAAGCTTTCTTT. The full variable domain, with the rest looked up from reference TRBV11-2 and TRBJ1-1, is EAGVAQSPRYKIIEKRQSVAFWCNPISGHATLYWYQQILGQGPKLLIQFQNNGVVDDSQLPKDRFSAERLKGVDSTLKIQPAKLEDSAVYLCASSLGQGARTEAFFGQGTRLTVV.

The rearrangement uses TRBV5-6 and TRBJ1-6; TRBD1 aligns across 7 bases. Trimming cost V 3 bases and J 13 bases; bases outside gene matches: 10. The germline CDR1 and CDR2 sequences are SGHDT and YYEEEE. The CDR3 loop spans 14 amino acids. The CDR3 loop is CASSSNRGGGPLHF. The DNA of the CDR3 is TGTGCCAGCAGCTCCAACAGGGGCGGCGGGCCCCTCCACTTT.

This rearrangement joins TRBV30 to TRBJ2-2; D ambiguous. Germline lookup yields CDR1 GTSNPN and CDR2 SVGIG (reference sequence). With 2 bases removed from V and 4 bases from J, the gap between germline ends came to 5 bases. This CDR3 has 12 amino acids. CDR3: CAWSLGTGELFF. CDR3 nucleotides: TGTGCCTGGAGTCTAGGCACCGGGGAGCTGTTTTTT.

The chain has TRBV2 and TRBJ1-5; no definite D call. V lost 6 bases and J lost 2, with 8 bases in between. The CDR3 spans 13 residues. CDR1 is SNHLY, CDR2 FYNNEI, per germline. The CDR3 coding sequence is TGTGCCAGCAGCCCGTCTGGCAATCAGCCCCAGCATTTT. It specifies CASSPSGNQPQHF.

The V gene is TRBV6-1, the J gene TRBJ2-5; D gene unclear. The ends were cut back, 5 bases at V and 5 bases at J, with 9 bases in the middle. This CDR3 comprises 12 residues. The germline V gene encodes CDR1 MNHNS and CDR2 SASEGT. For the CDR3, the DNA is TGTGCCAGCAGTTCCACAGCTGAGACCCAGTACTTC. This translates into CASSSTAETQYF.

The chain uses TRBV6-6 and TRBJ2-7; a possible D gene is TRBD1 (6 bases). V shed 2 bases and J shed 9 bases, with 14 bases lying between them. The CDR3 has 13 residues. The germline V gene encodes CDR1 MNHNY and CDR2 SVGAGI (reference sequence). The CDR3 here is CASSYDQGLRQYF. As DNA, the CDR3 is TGTGCCAGCAGTTACGACCAGGGGCTGAGGCAGTACTTC.

J is TRBJ2-7 and V is TRBV2; D not certain. From germline, CDR1 is SNHLY and CDR2 FYNNEI. V was cut by 3 bases and J by 2 bases, with 2 bases left in between. This CDR3 spans 11 amino acids. CDR3 DNA: TGTGCCAGCAGTGACACCTACGAGCAGTACTTC. This encodes CASSDTYEQYF.

The chain links TRBV7-9 to TRBJ1-3, with D possibly matching TRBD1 (5 bases). There are 16 residues in the CDR3. Germline assignment: CDR1 SEHNR and CDR2 FQNEAQ (reference sequence). Between the trimmed V and J ends, which lost 1 base and 0 bases, there was a span of 10 bases. CDR3 sequence reads: CASSLDGADSGNTIYF. Here the CDR3 DNA reads TGTGCCAGCAGCTTAGATGGGGCGGACTCTGGAAACACCATATATTTT.

The rearrangement uses TRBV5-1 and TRBJ2-2, with D possibly TRBD2 on 6 matching bases. Trimming left V 4 bases short and J 1 base short, with 17 bases between. CDR3 length equals 17 residues. Germline V gene lookup returns CDR1 SGHRS and CDR2 YFSETQ. CDR3 DNA: TGCGCCAGCAGCCTGGACGGATTTAGCGGGAACACCGGGGAGCTGTTTTTT. Translated: CASSLDGFSGNTGELFF.

The chain has TRBV4-3 and TRBJ2-7; 9 bases fit TRBD1. The trim removed 1 base at V and 3 bases at J, leaving 7 bases unmatched. Germline CDR1 is LGHNA and CDR2 is YSLEER. This CDR3 region has 16 residues. CDR3 sequence reads: CASSQGIGQGIYEQYF. The CDR3 DNA sequence: TGCGCCAGCAGCCAAGGAATAGGACAGGGGATCTACGAGCAGTACTTC.

The genes are TRBV9 and TRBJ1-2, with TRBD1 as a possible D gene (5 bases). This CDR3 is built from 14 residues. CDR1 is SGDLS and CDR2 is YYNGEE in the germline V gene. V lost 4 bases to trimming and J lost 0 bases, with 10 bases between them. The CDR3 here is CASSKTVANYGYTF. The CDR3 DNA reads as TGTGCCAGCAGCAAGACAGTCGCTAACTATGGCTACACCTTC.

The J gene is TRBJ1-2, the V gene TRBV13; 7 bases map to TRBD1. The CDR3 has 16 amino acids. With 4 bases clipped from V and 0 bases from J, the junction kept 8 bases outside the gene matches. The germline gives CDR1 PRHDT, CDR2 FYEKMQ (reference sequence). CDR3 region: CASSWGQRRANYGYTF. CDR3 nucleotides: TGTGCCAGCAGCTGGGGACAGCGAAGAGCTAACTATGGCTACACCTTC. The full variable domain, in which reference TRBV13 and TRBJ1-2 provide the parts outside the CDR3, is AAGVIQSPRHLIKEKRETATLKCYPIPRHDTVYWYQQGPGQDPQFLISFYEKMQSDKGSIPDRFSAQQFSDYHSELNMSSLELGDSALYFCASSWGQRRANYGYTFGSGTRLTVV.